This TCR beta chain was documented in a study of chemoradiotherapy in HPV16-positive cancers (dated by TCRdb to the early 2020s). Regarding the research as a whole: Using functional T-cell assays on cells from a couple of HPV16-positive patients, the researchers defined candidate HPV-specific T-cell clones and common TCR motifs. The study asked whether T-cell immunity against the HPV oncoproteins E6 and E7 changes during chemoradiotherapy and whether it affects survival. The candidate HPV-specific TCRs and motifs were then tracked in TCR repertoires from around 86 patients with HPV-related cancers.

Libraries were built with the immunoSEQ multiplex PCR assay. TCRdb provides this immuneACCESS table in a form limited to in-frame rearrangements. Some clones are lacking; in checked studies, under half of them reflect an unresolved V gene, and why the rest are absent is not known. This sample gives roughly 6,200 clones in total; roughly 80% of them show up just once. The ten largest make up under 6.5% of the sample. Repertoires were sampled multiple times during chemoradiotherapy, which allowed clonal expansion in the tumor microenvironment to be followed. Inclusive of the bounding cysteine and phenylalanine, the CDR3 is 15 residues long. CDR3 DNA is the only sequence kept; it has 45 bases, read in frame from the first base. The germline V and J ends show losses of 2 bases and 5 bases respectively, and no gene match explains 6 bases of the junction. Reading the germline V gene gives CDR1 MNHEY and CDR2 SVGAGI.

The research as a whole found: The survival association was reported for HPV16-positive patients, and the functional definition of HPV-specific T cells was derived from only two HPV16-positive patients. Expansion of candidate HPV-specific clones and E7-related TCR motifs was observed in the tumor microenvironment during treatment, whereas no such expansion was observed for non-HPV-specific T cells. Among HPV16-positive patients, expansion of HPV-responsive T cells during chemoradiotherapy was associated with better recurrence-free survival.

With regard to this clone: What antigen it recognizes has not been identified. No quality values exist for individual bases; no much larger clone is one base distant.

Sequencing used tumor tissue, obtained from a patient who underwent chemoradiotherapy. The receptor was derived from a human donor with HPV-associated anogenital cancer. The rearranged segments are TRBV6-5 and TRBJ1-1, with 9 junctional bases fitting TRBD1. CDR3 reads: CASSYRGTGRTEAFF. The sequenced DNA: TGTGCCAGCAGTTACCGTGGGACAGGGAGAACTGAAGCTTTCTTT.